This TCR beta chain comes out of a study of identical twins. The CDR3 sequence is 14 residues long. Germline lookup yields CDR1 MGHRA and CDR2 YSYEKL. With 4 bases removed from V and 1 base from J, the gap between germline ends came to 10 bases. TCRdb reanalysed the 5' RACE reads using MiXCR and keeps one entry per CDR3 protein. Seen here are around 530,000 distinct CDR3 sequences, roughly 15% observed once, and the top ten hold less than 0.5%. Another study also made use of these data, one on yellow fever vaccine responses in identical twins.

V gene TRBV4-1 combines with J gene TRBJ1-1, with D tentatively TRBD1 (5 bases). This sequence originates from a woman between 18 and 30 years old in good health. Sequenced input: CD4+ T cells sorted from blood. CDR3 sequence (DNA): TGCGCCAGCAGCCGGGCAACAGGGAACACTGAAGCTTTCTTT. It translates to CASSRATGNTEAFF.